Following are 32 T cell receptor beta chains from one sample sequenced in a study of T cell changes during pregnancy in multiple sclerosis. Generated by immunoSEQ multiplex PCR, the TCRdb table keeps only in-frame clones and is missing some. The data contain 50,000 to 60,000 clones, around 90% of them singletons. Specimen: CD4+ T cells from peripheral blood mononuclear cells, collected in the second trimester of pregnancy. The receptor set was obtained from a female donor with multiple sclerosis, enrolled in a pregnancy study.

The rearrangement uses TRBV2 and TRBJ1-1; TRBD1 aligns across 7 bases. The CDR3 is made up of 14 amino acids. Germline-derived CDR1 and CDR2 are SNHLY and FYNNEI. The V and J ends lost 5 bases and 1 base, in that order; junction bases with no gene match: 4. DNA for the CDR3: TGTGCCAGCAGTTCCGGGACAGAGAACACTGAAGCTTTCTTT. Protein sequence: CASSSGTENTEAFF.

J is TRBJ1-4 and V is TRBV4-2, with 10 nucleotides matching TRBD1. The CDR3 totals 15 residues. V gave up 1 base and J gave up 6 bases; unmatched junction bases: 2. The germline V gene has CDR1 LGHNA and CDR2 YNFKEQ. The CDR3 reads CASSQGGQGDEKLFF. CDR3 sequence (DNA): TGTGCCAGCAGCCAAGGAGGACAGGGGGATGAAAAACTGTTTTTT.

This sequence joins TRBV7-8 and TRBJ1-2; TRBD1 matches 9 bases. Germline trimming cut 5 bases from V and 4 bases from J; bases unmatched to any gene: 8. The CDR3 covers 15 residues. CDR1 and CDR2 (germline): SGHVS, FQNEAQ. The CDR3 DNA reads as TGTGCCAGCAGCCTAAGGGGACAGGGTGGCTATGGCTACACCTTC. It codes for CASSLRGQGGYGYTF.

This clone showed up just once. The chain recombines TRBV19 with TRBJ2-1; TRBD2 aligns across 13 bases. With V trimmed by 5 bases and J by 4 bases, 2 bases remained unmatched. CDR3 size: 15 residues. The V gene's germline CDR1 is LNHDA and CDR2 SQIVND (reference sequence). CDR3 nucleotide sequence: TGTGCCAGTAGTGTGACTAGCGGGGGGTACAATGAGCAGTTCTTC. Encoded protein: CASSVTSGGYNEQFF.

This clone was seen a single time. The gene calls are TRBV6-6 and TRBJ1-2; D is unresolved. The CDR3 covers 14 residues. CDR1 MNHNY and CDR2 SVGAGI come from the germline V gene (reference sequence). Trimming removed 6 bases at V and 8 bases at J, with 19 bases between. The DNA of the CDR3 is TGTGCCAGCAGCTCGCCGAAGGAGGTTGAAGGCTACACCTTC. This gives the protein CASSSPKEVEGYTF.

J is TRBJ1-6 and V is TRBV1. TRBV1 is an annotated pseudogene. The CDR3 totals 13 residues. The CDR3 DNA reads as TGCACCAGCAGCTCCACGAGGCAGTCACCCCTCCACTTT. Protein product: CTSSSTRQSPLHF.

The chain is built from TRBV7-9 and TRBJ1-2, with 8 nucleotides matching TRBD1. Per germline, CDR1 SEHNR and CDR2 FQNEAQ (reference sequence). The trim removed 2 bases at V and 7 bases at J, leaving 9 bases unmatched. This CDR3 is built from 15 residues. The DNA for the CDR3 is TGTGCCAGCAGCTTACAGGGGGCGATCGGAGGTGGCTACACCTTC. Translation: CASSLQGAIGGGYTF.

The chain recombines TRBV5-1 with TRBJ2-5; the match to TRBD2 covers 11 bases. V was clipped by 5 bases and J by 2 bases; unmatched bases: 8. The CDR3 is 16 residues long. CDR1 and CDR2 from the germline V gene are SGHRS and YFSETQ. The CDR3 sequence: CASSSSGRASQETQYF. In DNA form, the CDR3 reads TGCGCCAGCAGTAGTAGCGGGAGGGCTTCTCAAGAGACCCAGTACTTC. The entire variable domain, with the rest obtained from reference TRBV5-1 and TRBJ2-5, is as follows: KAGVTQTPRYLIKTRGQQVTLSCSPISGHRSVSWYQQTPGQGLQFLFEYFSETQRNKGNFPGRFSGRQFSNSRSEMNVSTLELGDSALYLCASSSSGRASQETQYFGPGTRLLVL.

The chain carries TRBV7-3 and TRBJ2-3, with TRBD2 matching 10 bases. The CDR3 is made up of 16 amino acids. The germline gives CDR1 SGHTA, CDR2 FQGTGA. V gave up 0 bases and J gave up 6 bases; unmatched junction bases: 6. In DNA form, the CDR3 reads TGTGCCAGCAGCTTAACCCGACTAGCGGGCCCGGATACGCAGTATTTT. The encoded protein is CASSLTRLAGPDTQYF.

The chain has TRBV2 and TRBJ2-7; 7 nucleotides agree with TRBD2. From germline, CDR1 is SNHLY and CDR2 FYNNEI. V lost 6 bases and J lost 2; bases outside the gene matches: 7. This CDR3 is 14 amino acids long. The CDR3 is CASRGLSTAYEQYF. CDR3 bases: TGTGCCAGCAGGGGACTATCCACAGCCTACGAGCAGTACTTC.

V is TRBV12-5 and J is TRBJ2-6, with 9 nucleotides matching TRBD1. Trimming removed 5 bases from V and 15 bases from J; junction bases left unmatched: 8. The germline CDR1 and CDR2 sequences are LGHNT and FRNRAP. This CDR3 has 13 residues. The CDR3 sequence: CASGLGTGTPLTF. CDR3 DNA sequence: TGTGCTAGTGGTCTGGGGACAGGGACCCCCCTGACTTTC.

The V call is TRBV7-6, the J call TRBJ1-1, with D perhaps TRBD1 (6 bases). This CDR3 region has 17 residues. Germline lookup yields CDR1 SGHVS and CDR2 FNYEAQ. V lost 0 bases to trimming and J lost 1 base, with 15 bases between them. As DNA, the CDR3 is TGTGCCAGCAGCTTAGCGCTTGGGGGGGCGAGGAACACTGAAGCTTTCTTT. Translated: CASSLALGGARNTEAFF.

The chain carries TRBV7-3 and TRBJ2-7; 8 nucleotides line up with TRBD2. Unmatched junction bases numbered 6, after V lost 0 bases and J lost 5 bases. Germline assignment: CDR1 SGHTA and CDR2 FQGTGA. The CDR3 has 15 amino acids. The CDR3: CASSLTSGALDEQYF. Written as DNA, the CDR3 is TGTGCCAGCAGCTTAACTAGCGGGGCTTTAGACGAGCAGTACTTC.

This clone was observed a few times. The rearrangement joins TRBV7-3 to TRBJ2-1, with 13 bases aligning to TRBD2. Germline V gene sequence: CDR1 SGHTA, CDR2 FQGTGA. With V trimmed by 2 bases and J by 0 bases, 7 bases remained unmatched. The CDR3 totals 19 residues. This CDR3 reads CASSLAGTSGKASYNEQFF. The CDR3, as DNA: TGTGCCAGCAGCTTAGCCGGGACTAGCGGGAAAGCCTCCTACAATGAGCAGTTCTTC.

The chain recombines TRBV18 with TRBJ2-7; TRBD1 might be the D (6 bases). Germline V gene lookup returns CDR1 KGHSH and CDR2 LQKENI. The CDR3 totals 13 residues. Trimming shortened V by 6 bases and J by 2 bases, and 11 bases separated the two germline ends. The CDR3 DNA follows: TGTGCCAGCTCGGACAGACTAACCTACGAGCAGTACTTC. Translating it yields CASSDRLTYEQYF. Complete variable domain (other parts from reference TRBV18 and TRBJ2-7): NAGVMQNPRHLVRRRGQEARLRCSPMKGHSHVYWYRQLPEEGLKFMVYLQKENIIDESGMPKERFSAEFPKEGPSILRIQQVVRGDSAAYFCASSDRLTYEQYFGPGTRLTVT.

The gene calls are TRBV27 and TRBJ1-4, with D tentatively TRBD1 (6 bases). V was cut by 5 bases and J by 3 bases, with 10 bases left in between. Germline-derived CDR1 and CDR2 are MNHEY and SMNVEV (reference sequence). The CDR3 has 14 amino acids. The CDR3 nucleotides read TGTGCCAGCAGTCTTCGACAGGCTAATGAAAAACTGTTTTTT. The encoded protein is CASSLRQANEKLFF.

The J gene is TRBJ1-1, the V gene TRBV5-1, with D possibly matching TRBD1 (5 bases). V lost 4 bases and J 9 bases, leaving 19 bases between the germline ends. In germline, CDR1 is SGHRS, CDR2 YFSETQ. This CDR3 has 14 residues. CDR3 nucleotides: TGCGCCAGCAGCGCCTCTGGGGGGACGTCCCAAGCTTTCTTT. It translates to CASSASGGTSQAFF.

This clone was observed a handful of times. The chain is built from TRBV7-2 and TRBJ1-5; 7 bases align to TRBD1. CDR1 SGHTA and CDR2 FQGNSA come from the germline V gene. The CDR3 covers 15 residues. Trimming removed 1 base from V and 6 bases from J; junction bases left unmatched: 6. The DNA of the CDR3 is TGTGCCAGCAGCTTAGGTCAAAACAGGGGTCAGCCCCAGCATTTT. Protein sequence: CASSLGQNRGQPQHF.

The rearrangement links TRBV18 to TRBJ1-5, with D unresolved. V lost 2 bases, J lost 7 bases, and 9 bases lay in between. This CDR3 contains 13 residues. CDR1 KGHSH and CDR2 LQKENI come from the germline V gene. In nucleotides, the CDR3 is TGTGCCAGCTCACCAGGCGCGCGGCAGCCCCAGCATTTT. Protein product: CASSPGARQPQHF.

This chain joins TRBV4-1 and TRBJ1-3; a weak D match, TRBD1 (5 bases). Germline lookup yields CDR1 MGHRA and CDR2 YSYEKL. Trimming removed 5 bases from V and 0 bases from J, with 11 bases in between. This CDR3 contains 15 residues. In DNA, the CDR3 is TGCGCCAGCAGCTCTTTGGGACTCTCTGGAAACACCATATATTTT. Translated, it gives CASSSLGLSGNTIYF.

The V gene is TRBV7-2, the J gene TRBJ1-4, with a weak D call TRBD1 (5 bases). Germline values: CDR1 SGHTA, CDR2 FQGNSA. The germline V and J ends were trimmed by 3 bases and 3 bases, with 14 bases remaining between them. The CDR3 covers 16 residues. Here the CDR3 reads CASSFTSGGANEKLFF. CDR3 in DNA: TGTGCCAGCAGCTTCACCTCGGGGGGTGCTAATGAAAAACTGTTTTTT.

The chain employs TRBV5-1 and TRBJ2-4; TRBD2 aligns across 7 bases. With 4 bases clipped from V and 7 bases from J, the junction kept 8 bases outside the gene matches. Germline assignment: CDR1 SGHRS and CDR2 YFSETQ. This CDR3 region has 14 residues. Here the CDR3 DNA reads TGCGCCAGCAGCCCAGGGACTATTGGGAACATTCAGTACTTC. It is translated as CASSPGTIGNIQYF. Full variable domain (outside the CDR3, taken from reference TRBV5-1 and TRBJ2-4): KAGVTQTPRYLIKTRGQQVTLSCSPISGHRSVSWYQQTPGQGLQFLFEYFSETQRNKGNFPGRFSGRQFSNSRSEMNVSTLELGDSALYLCASSPGTIGNIQYFGAGTRLSVL.

This clone has more than one count but fewer than ten. The V and J genes are TRBV6-1 and TRBJ1-2, with D possibly matching TRBD1 (5 bases). The germline V gene has CDR1 MNHNS and CDR2 SASEGT. V dropped 8 bases and J dropped 3 bases, with 16 bases sitting between them. The CDR3 runs 14 residues. DNA for the CDR3: TGTGCCAGCGCCCAAGCGGGGACCCACTATGGCTACACCTTC. Protein: CASAQAGTHYGYTF.

The V and J genes are TRBV27 and TRBJ1-2; D perhaps matches TRBD1 (5 bases). CDR3 length: 15 residues. CDR1 is MNHEY and CDR2 is SMNVEV in the germline V gene (reference sequence). V was clipped by 3 bases and J by 6 bases, with 17 bases between them. The CDR3 sequence: CASSLTAPKLHGYTF. The CDR3, as DNA: TGTGCCAGCAGTTTGACAGCCCCCAAACTCCATGGCTACACCTTC.

The J gene is TRBJ1-1, the V gene TRBV12-5; perhaps TRBD1 as D (5 bases). This CDR3 spans 13 amino acids. Trimming took off 5 bases at V and 5 bases at J, with 12 bases between the two ends. Germline assignment: CDR1 LGHNT and CDR2 FRNRAP. For the CDR3, the DNA is TGTGCTAGTGGTACAGCGGGGGGGACTGAAGCTTTCTTT. It specifies CASGTAGGTEAFF.

The rearrangement joins TRBV6-5 to TRBJ2-3; 8 nucleotides match TRBD2. The V and J ends lost 2 bases and 1 base, in that order; junction bases with no gene match: 2. This CDR3 has 15 residues. Looked up from germline, CDR1 is MNHEY and CDR2 is SVGAGI. The CDR3 sequence is CASSYGRGGTDTQYF. CDR3 in DNA: TGTGCCAGCAGTTACGGGCGGGGGGGCACAGATACGCAGTATTTT.

The chain employs TRBV14 and TRBJ2-1; 9 bases map to TRBD2. Trimming at V came to 6 bases and at J to 2 bases, leaving 11 bases not matched to a gene. Germline CDR1 and CDR2: SGHDN and FVKESK. The CDR3 runs to 17 residues. This CDR3 reads CASREAVAGGTYNEQFF. CDR3 coding DNA: TGTGCCAGCAGGGAGGCAGTGGCGGGGGGGACCTACAATGAGCAGTTCTTC.

The V gene is TRBV6-5, the J gene TRBJ1-4; 7 bases fit TRBD1. J gave up 5 bases and V 2 bases, and 2 bases lay outside the gene matches. The CDR3 extends over 14 amino acids. Germline values: CDR1 MNHEY, CDR2 SVGAGI. The DNA of the CDR3 is TGTGCCAGCAGTTACAGGGGGCTCAATGAAAAACTGTTTTTT. Translation: CASSYRGLNEKLFF.

CDR3 in amino acids: CASSSEFRAQETQYF. CDR3 nucleotides: TGTGCCAGCAGCAGCGAGTTCAGGGCCCAAGAGACCCAGTACTTC. The gene calls are TRBV27 and TRBJ2-5; tentative D call: TRBD1 (5 bases). The CDR3 runs 15 residues. Trimming cost V 6 bases and J 1 base, with 15 bases left between them. Germline CDR1 is MNHEY and CDR2 is SMNVEV (reference sequence).

The chain joins TRBV5-4 to TRBJ1-6; D is possibly TRBD1 (6 bases). Germline V lookup: CDR1 SGHNT, CDR2 YYREEE (reference sequence). The CDR3 consists of 15 residues. V lost 1 base, J lost 6 bases, and 11 bases lay in between. The CDR3 DNA reads as TGTGCCAGCAGCTTGTCACAGGGATCTAATTCACCCCTCCACTTT. It is translated as CASSLSQGSNSPLHF. The whole variable domain, remainder taken from reference TRBV5-4 and TRBJ1-6, is ETGVTQSPTHLIKTRGQQVTLRCSSQSGHNTVSWYQQALGQGPQFIFQYYREEENGRGNFPPRFSGLQFPNYSSELNVNALELDDSALYLCASSLSQGSNSPLHFGNGTRLTVT.

A few counts support this clone. The V and J genes are TRBV5-4 and TRBJ2-5; the D gene is possibly TRBD1 (7 bases). CDR3 size: 16 residues. V dropped 4 bases and J dropped 2 bases, with 18 bases sitting between them. Germline CDR1 SGHNT, CDR2 YYREEE (reference sequence). The CDR3 is CASSRRGGTAQETQYF. The CDR3 nucleotides are TGTGCCAGCAGCCGACGCGGAGGGACAGCACAAGAGACCCAGTACTTC.

CDR3 sequence (DNA): TGTGCCAGTAGTTCCCCGAGCGCGCTTAGCAATCAGCCCCAGCATTTT. This translates into CASSSPSALSNQPQHF. V is TRBV19 and J is TRBJ1-5; D is unclear. With 5 bases removed from V and 0 bases from J, the gap between germline ends came to 14 bases. Germline V gene lookup returns CDR1 LNHDA and CDR2 SQIVND (reference sequence). The length of the CDR3 is 16 residues.